The 22 T cell receptor beta chains presented below share a single source sample, sequenced in a study of shared clonotypes between healthy human individuals. TCRdb's table, derived via immunoSEQ multiplex PCR, lists solely in-frame clones and lacks some. This sample has 2 million to 3 million clones, with roughly 93% found just once. Sequenced material: naive CD4+ T cells from PBMCs. Subset in this sample: CD45RA+ positively selected. The receptors were sampled from a man in his late teens or twenties in good health. Some clones in this sample may be carry-over from other donors' samples.

The sample holds one count of this clone. V and J are TRBV5-6 and TRBJ1-1; 7 bases line up with TRBD1. Germline assignment: CDR1 SGHDT and CDR2 YYEEEE. The CDR3 runs 17 residues. The ends lost 4 bases at V and 1 base at J; junction bases unmatched: 13. This CDR3 reads CASSAKRQGQKNTEAFF. The DNA for the CDR3 is TGTGCCAGCAGCGCAAAGCGACAGGGCCAGAAGAACACTGAAGCTTTCTTT.

In this sample, this clone turned up once. The chain joins TRBV4-1 to TRBJ2-5; 8 nucleotides line up with TRBD2. CDR1 and CDR2 from the germline V gene are MGHRA and YSYEKL. The CDR3 has 18 amino acids. V dropped 4 bases and J dropped 7; count of bases not matched to a gene: 20. The CDR3 loop reads CASSRLPSPRVAGGTQYF. CDR3 in DNA: TGCGCCAGCAGCCGACTCCCCTCCCCACGGGTTGCGGGAGGGACCCAGTACTTC.

The chain joins TRBV6-1 to TRBJ2-2, with D uncertain. The CDR3 is 12 residues long. Trimming shortened V by 7 bases and J by 6 bases, and 9 bases separated the two germline ends. Germline-derived CDR1 and CDR2 are MNHNS and SASEGT. The CDR3 here is CASTPPPGELFF. CDR3 coding DNA: TGTGCCAGCACCCCACCCCCCGGGGAGCTGTTTTTT.

V gene TRBV11-2 combines with J gene TRBJ2-7; no definite D call. Germline assignment: CDR1 SGHAT and CDR2 FQNNGV. This CDR3 is 15 amino acids long. The ends were cut back, 6 bases at V and 3 bases at J, with 18 bases in the middle. CDR3 nucleotide sequence: TGTGCCAGCAGTTTCGACCGAGCCCTAATCTACGAGCAGTACTTC. Its protein product is CASSFDRALIYEQYF. Drawing the rest from reference TRBV11-2 and TRBJ2-7, the complete variable domain is EAGVAQSPRYKIIEKRQSVAFWCNPISGHATLYWYQQILGQGPKLLIQFQNNGVVDDSQLPKDRFSAERLKGVDSTLKIQPAKLEDSAVYLCASSFDRALIYEQYFGPGTRLTVT.

The chain employs TRBV5-1 and TRBJ2-6; perhaps TRBD2 as D (6 bases). The CDR3 runs to 18 residues. Germline V gene sequence: CDR1 SGHRS, CDR2 YFSETQ. The germline V and J ends were trimmed by 0 bases and 2 bases, with 15 bases remaining between them. The CDR3 coding sequence is TGCGCCAGCAGCTTGGGAGGAGGGGATTGGGCTGGGGCCAACGTCCTGACTTTC. It specifies CASSLGGGDWAGANVLTF.

This clone was detected once. This chain uses TRBV9 with TRBJ1-4, with a tentative D call TRBD1 (5 bases). The V gene lost 3 bases and the J gene lost 5 bases, with 8 bases spanning the gap. The CDR3 is made up of 13 amino acids. CDR1 SGDLS and CDR2 YYNGEE come from the germline V gene. DNA of the CDR3: TGTGCCAGCAGCGGGGACGGGAATGAAAAACTGTTTTTT. It yields the protein CASSGDGNEKLFF.

The V and J genes are TRBV6-6 and TRBJ1-2; TRBD1 matches 9 bases. CDR1 is MNHNY and CDR2 is SVGAGI in the germline V gene (reference sequence). The junction had 11 bases not matched to a gene; V was cut back by 7 bases and J by 5 bases. The CDR3 covers 15 residues. The DNA for the CDR3 is TGTGCCAGCACCACAAAACCGGGACAGGGATATGGCTACACCTTC. It translates to CASTTKPGQGYGYTF.

This clone has just one count. The V call is TRBV29-1, the J call TRBJ2-3, with TRBD2 identical over 8 bases. J was trimmed by 2 bases and V by 7 bases; bases with no gene match: 11. Germline-derived CDR1 and CDR2 are SQVTM and ANQGSEA. The CDR3 spans 15 residues. CDR3 residues: CSGTTKRGPTDTQYF. In DNA, the CDR3 is TGCAGCGGGACGACTAAGCGGGGGCCCACAGATACGCAGTATTTT.

The rearrangement uses TRBV7-3 and TRBJ2-2; 10 bases are shared with TRBD1. V lost 2 bases to trimming and J lost 3 bases; unmatched junction nucleotides: 6. CDR1 and CDR2 (germline): SGHTA, FQGTGA. The CDR3 totals 17 residues. Here the CDR3 DNA reads TGTGCCAGCAGCTTATCCCCAGGACAGGGGGACACCGGGGAGCTGTTTTTT. As protein: CASSLSPGQGDTGELFF.

J is TRBJ2-7 and V is TRBV28; 7 positions match TRBD1. This CDR3 has 15 residues. The germline gives CDR1 MDHEN, CDR2 SYDVKM. J lost 2 bases, V lost 3 bases, and 7 bases had no gene match. As DNA, the CDR3 is TGTGCCAGCAGTTTGGGGACAGTCCCTACCTACGAGCAGTACTTC. This encodes CASSLGTVPTYEQYF. Full variable domain (missing parts from reference TRBV28 and TRBJ2-7): DVKVTQSSRYLVKRTGEKVFLECVQDMDHENMFWYRQDPGLGLRLIYFSYDVKMKEKGDIPEGYSVSREKKERFSLILESASTNQTSMYLCASSLGTVPTYEQYFGPGTRLTVT.

The rearrangement uses TRBV9 and TRBJ2-1; the match to TRBD2 covers 9 bases. The CDR3 sequence is 18 residues long. Germline trimming cut 0 bases from V and 0 bases from J; bases unmatched to any gene: 7. The germline V gene encodes CDR1 SGDLS and CDR2 YYNGEE. CDR3 bases: TGTGCCAGCAGCGTAGGTTCCCTAGCGGGGAGCTCCTACAATGAGCAGTTCTTC. Translating gives CASSVGSLAGSSYNEQFF.

V and J are TRBV7-2 and TRBJ2-4; D may be TRBD2 (6 bases). V shed 3 bases and J shed 13 bases, with 13 bases lying between them. Germline lookup yields CDR1 SGHTA and CDR2 FQGNSA. CDR3 size: 12 residues. The CDR3 reads CASSFGRGLQYF. CDR3 sequence (DNA): TGTGCCAGCAGCTTCGGTAGGGGACTGCAGTACTTC. The complete variable domain, with remaining parts taken from reference TRBV7-2 and TRBJ2-4, reads GAGVSQSPSNKVTEKGKDVELRCDPISGHTALYWYRQSLGQGLEFLIYFQGNSAPDKSGLPSDRFSAERTGGSVSTLTIQRTQQEDSAVYLCASSFGRGLQYFGAGTRLSVL.

This sequence joins TRBV27 and TRBJ1-1; unclear D gene. Trimming pared 1 base from V and 6 bases from J, leaving 15 bases between. The CDR3 totals 15 residues. Germline-derived CDR1 and CDR2 are MNHEY and SMNVEV (reference sequence). The CDR3 loop reads CASSLFGLRPPEAFF. Here the CDR3 DNA reads TGTGCCAGCAGTTTATTCGGCCTCAGGCCACCTGAAGCTTTCTTT.

The genes are TRBV7-3 and TRBJ2-7, with D tentatively TRBD1 (5 bases). The CDR3 covers 16 residues. Germline V gives CDR1 SGHTA, CDR2 FQGTGA. The V end was cut by 2 bases, the J end by 2 bases, with 16 bases between. CDR3 sequence (DNA): TGTGCCAGCAGCTTAGTCTTACGCGACAGCCCCTACGAGCAGTACTTC. Translated, it gives CASSLVLRDSPYEQYF.

The chain links TRBV7-9 to TRBJ2-7; the D gene is possibly TRBD1 (5 bases). Germline V gives CDR1 SEHNR, CDR2 FQNEAQ (reference sequence). V was clipped by 3 bases and J by 5 bases, with 8 bases between them. The CDR3 runs 12 residues. CDR3 sequence (DNA): TGTGCCAGCAGCTTCATAGGGGACGAGCAGTACTTC. Encoded protein: CASSFIGDEQYF.

The rearrangement uses TRBV5-1 and TRBJ2-5; 8 bases are a match to TRBD1. After removal of 6 bases from V and 5 bases from J, the junction contained 9 bases not matched to a gene. Germline CDR1 and CDR2: SGHRS and YFSETQ. This CDR3 comprises 14 residues. CDR3 nucleotide sequence: TGCGCCAGCAAGGACAGGGTGGGTGGTGAGACCCAGTACTTC. Translated: CASKDRVGGETQYF.

The chain uses TRBV14 and TRBJ2-5, with D possibly being TRBD2 (6 bases). Trimming left V 7 bases short and J 4 bases short, with 22 bases between. This CDR3 comprises 16 residues. Germline CDR1 reads SGHDN; CDR2 reads FVKESK. DNA of the CDR3: TGTGCCAGCACCCCGGGGGTGGCACCCGAGGCAGAGACCCAGTACTTC. Protein product: CASTPGVAPEAETQYF.

J is TRBJ1-1 and V is TRBV28, with 11 bases aligning to TRBD1. V shed 5 bases, J shed 7 bases, and the junction held 9 bases outside the gene matches. Germline CDR1 MDHEN, CDR2 SYDVKM. The CDR3 loop spans 15 amino acids. The CDR3 reads CASSRTGGRKGEAFF. The CDR3 DNA follows: TGTGCCAGCAGTCGGACAGGGGGCCGGAAGGGTGAAGCTTTCTTT.

The chain links TRBV28 to TRBJ1-5, with D possibly being TRBD1 (5 bases). The CDR3 covers 17 residues. Trimming stripped 5 bases from V and 2 bases from J, with 19 bases between. Germline CDR1 and CDR2: MDHEN and SYDVKM. The CDR3, as DNA: TGTGCCAGCAGTGTTCTCCGGACTTTGGGGGGCAATCAGCCCCAGCATTTT. Protein sequence: CASSVLRTLGGNQPQHF.

Concerning this clone itself: Other DNA sequences of this sample code for an identical CDR3. The rearrangement joins TRBV2 to TRBJ2-1, with D unresolved. This CDR3 spans 12 amino acids. Germline V gene data show CDR1 as SNHLY and CDR2 as FYNNEI. Trimming left V 0 bases short and J 9 bases short, with 6 bases between. For the CDR3, the DNA is TGTGCCAGCAGTGAAGCAGGTCGTGAGCAGTTCTTC. Residues: CASSEAGREQFF.

The chain carries TRBV5-1 and TRBJ1-1, with TRBD1 matching over 8 bases. The germline V gene has CDR1 SGHRS and CDR2 YFSETQ. V shed 4 bases, J shed 3 bases, and the junction held 8 bases outside the gene matches. The CDR3 runs 15 residues. The CDR3 region is CASSPTPTGDTEAFF. DNA of the CDR3: TGCGCCAGCAGCCCGACCCCGACAGGGGACACTGAAGCTTTCTTT.

Remarks on this clone: Additional DNA sequences in this sample encode the identical CDR3. J is TRBJ2-7 and V is TRBV7-2; D call uncertain. V lost 5 bases and J lost 4, with 9 bases in between. CDR3 size: 12 residues. Germline CDR1 reads SGHTA; CDR2 reads FQGNSA. Here the CDR3 reads CASSPDRYEQYF. For the CDR3, the DNA is TGTGCCAGCAGCCCCGATCGTTACGAGCAGTACTTC. The full variable domain, completed using reference TRBV7-2 and TRBJ2-7, is GAGVSQSPSNKVTEKGKDVELRCDPISGHTALYWYRQSLGQGLEFLIYFQGNSAPDKSGLPSDRFSAERTGGSVSTLTIQRTQQEDSAVYLCASSPDRYEQYFGPGTRLTVT.